The 10 T cell receptor beta chains in this list originate from one sample, sequenced in a study of blood T cell repertoires in COVID-19. Clones were read by immunoSEQ multiplex PCR, and TCRdb kept only the in-frame ones, dropping some. The table includes 150,000 to 200,000 clones, about 84% detected once. The specimen sequenced was PBMCs or T cells enriched from blood (not recorded which). These receptors all stem from a man aged 35-49 years who had recovered from COVID-19.

The rearrangement joins TRBV10-3 to TRBJ2-3, with D unclear. Looked up from germline, CDR1 is ENHRY and CDR2 is SYGVKD. V was trimmed by 4 bases and J by 5 bases, leaving 7 bases between them. The CDR3 consists of 12 residues. CDR3 loop: CAISGGRDTQYF. CDR3 nucleotides: TGTGCCATCAGTGGCGGCCGAGATACGCAGTATTTT.

The J gene is TRBJ2-1, the V gene TRBV4-1, with 7 nucleotides matching TRBD1. The CDR3 runs to 15 residues. Germline lookup yields CDR1 MGHRA and CDR2 YSYEKL. The V segment lost 4 bases and the J segment 4 bases; nucleotides outside the gene matches: 7. The chain's CDR3 is CASSRTGQPYNEQFF. CDR3 DNA sequence: TGCGCCAGCAGCCGTACGGGACAGCCATACAATGAGCAGTTCTTC.

A few counts support this clone. The J gene is TRBJ2-1, the V gene TRBV7-6; TRBD2 is a possible D gene (6 bases). This CDR3 spans 19 amino acids. Trimming stripped 2 bases from V and 0 bases from J, with 20 bases between. The V gene's germline CDR1 is SGHVS and CDR2 FNYEAQ. The CDR3 bases are TGTGCCAGCAGCTTAAGGGGAGGTGGGTGGGGGAGCTCCTACAATGAGCAGTTCTTC. As protein: CASSLRGGGWGSSYNEQFF.

The gene calls are TRBV3-1 (or the pseudogene TRBV3-2) and TRBJ2-1, with TRBD2 matching 8 bases. This CDR3 region has 13 residues. Germline V gives CDR1 LGHDT, CDR2 YNNKEL (reference sequence). J was trimmed by 10 bases and V by 1 base; bases with no gene match: 3. As DNA, the CDR3 is TGTGCCAGCAGCCAAGCGGGGGGGTGGGAGCAGTTCTTC. This sequence encodes CASSQAGGWEQFF.

V and J are TRBV29-1 and TRBJ2-5, with 9 bases identical to TRBD2. V lost 7 bases to trimming and J lost 1 base; unmatched junction nucleotides: 7. This CDR3 is 14 amino acids long. Germline CDR1 reads SQVTM; CDR2 reads ANQGSEA. The CDR3 reads CSEASGDSQETQYF. The CDR3 DNA reads as TGCAGCGAGGCTAGCGGGGACAGCCAAGAGACCCAGTACTTC.

V is TRBV6-4 and J is TRBJ1-2; 10 nucleotides align to TRBD1. V lost 4 bases to trimming and J lost 0 bases; unmatched junction nucleotides: 17. Germline CDR1 and CDR2: MRHNA and SNTAGT. There are 20 residues in the CDR3. In DNA, the CDR3 is TGTGCCAGCAGTGCCTCCGGGACAGGGGCTTTGAGGGCTACTAACTATGGCTACACCTTC. Translating it yields CASSASGTGALRATNYGYTF.

This clone was detected a few times. The chain recombines TRBV5-1 with TRBJ2-1, with 9 bases matching TRBD2. Germline-derived CDR1 and CDR2 are SGHRS and YFSETQ. The CDR3 covers 16 residues. The junction had 1 base not matched to a gene; V was cut back by 0 bases and J by 0 bases. The CDR3 loop reads CASSLEAGGSYNEQFF. The DNA of the CDR3 is TGCGCCAGCAGCTTGGAAGCGGGGGGCTCCTACAATGAGCAGTTCTTC.

This clone was seen a handful of times. J is TRBJ1-3 and V is TRBV7-2; D is ambiguous. The V gene lost 6 bases and the J gene lost 2 bases, with 14 bases spanning the gap. Germline V gene data show CDR1 as SGHTA and CDR2 as FQGNSA. The CDR3 is 15 residues long. CDR3 coding DNA: TGTGCCAGCAGGGCTAGGGAGGTTGCTGGAAACACCATATATTTT. Protein: CASRAREVAGNTIYF.

The chain couples TRBV5-1 to TRBJ1-5; a weak D match, TRBD1 (6 bases). V lost 1 base and J 4 bases, leaving 12 bases between the germline ends. Germline lookup yields CDR1 SGHRS and CDR2 YFSETQ. The CDR3 runs to 15 residues. Here the CDR3 DNA reads TGCGCCAGCAGCTTGTCAGGGGTCAATAATCAGCCCCAGCATTTT. Its translation is CASSLSGVNNQPQHF. The whole variable domain, remainder taken from reference TRBV5-1 and TRBJ1-5, is KAGVTQTPRYLIKTRGQQVTLSCSPISGHRSVSWYQQTPGQGLQFLFEYFSETQRNKGNFPGRFSGRQFSNSRSEMNVSTLELGDSALYLCASSLSGVNNQPQHFGDGTRLSIL.

This clone has only one observation. V and J are TRBV18 and TRBJ2-1; D may be TRBD2 (6 bases). The CDR3 loop spans 13 amino acids. Trimming pared 3 bases from V and 10 bases from J, leaving 13 bases between. CDR1 is KGHSH, CDR2 LQKENI, per germline. The CDR3 loop is CASSPTGGAEQFF. The DNA of the CDR3 is TGTGCCAGCTCACCTACAGGAGGGGCCGAGCAGTTCTTC.